This TCR beta chain was identified during a study of T cell responses to AZD1222 COVID-19 vaccine. For the study at large: The analysis combined second doses at about 4 or about 12 weeks. Overall study results and limits: Donors, mostly white British, included more females; clonal diversity was possibly underestimated.

The method was immunoSEQ multiplex PCR; TCRdb's version includes in-frame clones alone and lacks a portion of them. The data hold about 150,000 clones, with roughly 92% observed a single time. The CDR3 covers 14 residues. V trimming: 1 base; J trimming: 8 bases; junction bases outside the gene matches: 2. Germline CDR1 reads LGHDT; CDR2 reads YNNKEL (reference sequence). A note on this clone: Its antigen is as yet unknown.

This chain joins TRBV3-1 (or the pseudogene TRBV3-2) and TRBJ1-4, with TRBD1 identical over 9 bases. This clonotype was sampled from an adult in good health. The material sequenced was peripheral blood, taken on day 0 of AZD1222 vaccination. The CDR3 region has the DNA TGTGCCAGCAGCCAAGGGACAGGGGCGGAAAAACTGTTTTTT. Translation gives CASSQGTGAEKLFF.